This T cell receptor (beta chain) appears in the sequencing data of a study of T-cell memory formation after mild COVID-19. Across the study: Largely donor-specific TCR clusters were found.

This clonotype was observed a few times. Its target is unknown. Study-wide points: Day 15 to 85 contracting clones showed balanced CD4/CD8; day 15 to 37 expanders favored CD4+. The study detected some responding clones in pre-infection memory, suggesting cross-reactive memory joined.

The CDR3 spans 15 residues. CDR1 and CDR2 from the germline V gene are SGHTA and FQGNSA. V was pared by 2 bases and J by 8 bases, with 16 bases between. TCRdb analysed the 5' RACE reads with MiXCR anew, one entry per CDR3 protein. The table lists about 400,000 distinct CDR3 sequences, roughly 15% of them singletons. The clonotype comes from a man between 18 and 35 years old who had mild COVID-19 (a few samples of this study predate the infection). Cell type and time point are not known. The chain recombines TRBV7-2 with TRBJ2-1; D might be TRBD2 (7 bases). The sequencing input was PBMCs or a T cell subset sorted from them (not recorded which). The CDR3 nucleotides read TGTGCCAGCAGCTTAACGGGGGGCCTTACCTATGAGCAGTTCTTC. This sequence encodes CASSLTGGLTYEQFF.